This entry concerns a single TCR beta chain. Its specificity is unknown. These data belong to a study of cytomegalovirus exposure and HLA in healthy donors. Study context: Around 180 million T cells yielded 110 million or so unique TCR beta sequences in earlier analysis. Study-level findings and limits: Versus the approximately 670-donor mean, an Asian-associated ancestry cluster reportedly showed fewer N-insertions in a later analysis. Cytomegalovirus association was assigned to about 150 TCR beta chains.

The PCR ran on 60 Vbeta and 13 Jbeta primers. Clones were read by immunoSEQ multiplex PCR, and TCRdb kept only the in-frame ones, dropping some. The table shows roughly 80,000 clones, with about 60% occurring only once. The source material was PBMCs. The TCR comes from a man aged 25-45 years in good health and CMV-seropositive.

DNA of the CDR3: TGTGCCAGCAGTTACATGGGACAGGGCCAAGAGACCCAGTACTTC. Encoded protein: CASSYMGQGQETQYF. The genes are TRBV6-6 and TRBJ2-5; 9 bases align to TRBD1. Germline CDR1 reads MNHNY; CDR2 reads SVGAGI (reference sequence). This CDR3 has 15 amino acids. Unmatched junction bases numbered 2, after V lost 2 bases and J lost 1 base.